These 13 T cell receptor beta chains were all obtained from the same sample, sequenced in a study of cytomegalovirus exposure and HLA in healthy donors. Primers included in the PCR were 60 Vbeta and 13 Jbeta primers. Libraries were prepared by immunoSEQ multiplex PCR; TCRdb keeps only in-frame clonotypes and omits some of them. The sample holds 70,000 to 95,000 clones, about two thirds seen once. The sequenced sample consisted of PBMCs. The origin of the receptors is a woman in her 30s in good health and CMV-seropositive.

This sequence joins TRBV6-5 and TRBJ1-1; 7 bases map to TRBD1. Germline V CDR1 and CDR2: MNHEY, SVGAGI. J gave up 7 bases and V 2 bases, and 4 bases lay outside the gene matches. This CDR3 spans 13 amino acids. The CDR3 is CASSYGGGSEAFF. CDR3 DNA: TGTGCCAGCAGTTACGGAGGGGGCAGTGAAGCTTTCTTT.

CDR3 nucleotide sequence: TGTGCCAGCTCACCCTTCACGAGGTCCTCTGGGGCCAACGTCCTGACTTTC. This translates into CASSPFTRSSGANVLTF. This chain uses TRBV18 with TRBJ2-6; the D is unclear. The germline CDR1 and CDR2 sequences are KGHSH and LQKENI. The ends were cut back, 3 bases at V and 0 bases at J, with 12 bases in the middle. The CDR3 sequence is 17 residues long.

The V and J genes are TRBV7-9 and TRBJ2-1; TRBD2 aligns across 12 bases. The CDR3 totals 17 residues. The germline V gene encodes CDR1 SEHNR and CDR2 FQNEAQ (reference sequence). V shed 4 bases and J 6 bases; nucleotides not matched to a gene: 10. This CDR3 reads CASSSPGPSGGVNEQFF. DNA for the CDR3: TGTGCCAGCAGCTCACCAGGGCCTAGCGGGGGGGTCAATGAGCAGTTCTTC.

This chain links TRBV6-5 with TRBJ2-7, with D unresolved. The germline gives CDR1 MNHEY, CDR2 SVGAGI. CDR3 size: 13 residues. The V end lost 4 bases, the J end lost 0 bases, and 7 bases lay between the germline ends. CDR3 bases: TGTGCCAGCAGTTTTCACAGCTCCTACGAGCAGTACTTC. Its translation: CASSFHSSYEQYF.

As to this clone: The same CDR3 arises from other DNA sequences in this sample as well. V is TRBV7-8 and J is TRBJ2-2, with a possible D match to TRBD1 (5 bases). V lost 3 bases, J lost 6 bases, and 14 bases lay in between. The germline gives CDR1 SGHVS, CDR2 FQNEAQ. The CDR3 is made up of 15 amino acids. The DNA for the CDR3 is TGTGCCAGCAGCTTGGGGCACGCGGCGGCCGGGGAGCTGTTTTTT. Translating it yields CASSLGHAAAGELFF.

V gene TRBV18 combines with J gene TRBJ1-1, with 8 bases that match TRBD1. Germline CDR1 and CDR2: KGHSH and LQKENI. With 6 bases clipped from V and 7 bases from J, the junction kept 10 bases outside the gene matches. This CDR3 comprises 14 residues. CDR3 DNA: TGTGCCAGCTCCCTACACAGGGGGTACTTTGAAGCTTTCTTT. It is translated as CASSLHRGYFEAFF.

The chain links TRBV29-1 to TRBJ2-3, with 7 bases that match TRBD1. V was pared by 6 bases and J by 6 bases, with 9 bases of the junction left unmatched. This CDR3 region has 13 residues. CDR1 and CDR2 from the germline V gene are SQVTM and ANQGSEA. The CDR3 sequence: CSVASGTADTQYF. The CDR3 bases are TGCAGCGTAGCCTCCGGGACAGCCGATACGCAGTATTTT.

V is TRBV10-3 and J is TRBJ1-2; maybe TRBD1 (6 bases). The ends were cut back, 3 bases at V and 7 bases at J, with 15 bases in the middle. Germline-derived CDR1 and CDR2 are ENHRY and SYGVKD. This CDR3 region has 14 residues. The CDR3 bases are TGTGCCATCAGTGACCCCCGGGGGGGCTCTGGCTACACCTTC. As protein: CAISDPRGGSGYTF.

This clone is a singleton in its sample. This chain links TRBV7-9 with TRBJ1-1; TRBD1 agrees at 8 bases. CDR3 length equals 15 residues. With 3 bases clipped from V and 3 bases from J, the junction kept 6 bases outside the gene matches. Germline assignment: CDR1 SEHNR and CDR2 FQNEAQ (reference sequence). CDR3 DNA sequence: TGTGCCAGCAGCTTTGGACAGGGCGTAGACACTGAAGCTTTCTTT. It translates to CASSFGQGVDTEAFF.

The V and J genes are TRBV11-2 and TRBJ2-7; TRBD1 matches 11 bases. V lost 5 bases, J lost 2 bases, and 5 bases stayed unmatched. Germline lookup yields CDR1 SGHAT and CDR2 FQNNGV. The CDR3 runs to 15 residues. CDR3 sequence (DNA): TGTGCCAGCAGCGTCGTGGGACAGGGGGCCTACGAGCAGTACTTC. Translating gives CASSVVGQGAYEQYF.

This clone was detected a few times. J is TRBJ1-3 and V is TRBV2; 9 positions agree with TRBD1. The length of the CDR3 is 15 residues. Looked up from germline, CDR1 is SNHLY and CDR2 is FYNNEI. V gave up 1 base and J gave up 4 bases; unmatched junction bases: 2. The CDR3 sequence is CASSEGGTGGNTIYF. CDR3 DNA: TGTGCCAGCAGTGAAGGCGGGACAGGGGGAAACACCATATATTTT.

The rearrangement links TRBV21-1 to TRBJ1-1; the table names TRBD1, a call not compared with the DNA. TRBV21-1 is designated a pseudogene. CDR3 size: 15 residues. The CDR3 sequence: CASSKDRESRTEAFF. CDR3 nucleotide sequence: TGTGCCAGCAGCAAGGACAGGGAGAGCAGAACTGAAGCTTTCTTT.

The V gene is TRBV7-9, the J gene TRBJ1-1, with D possibly TRBD1 on 5 matching bases. The V gene's germline CDR1 is SEHNR and CDR2 FQNEAQ (reference sequence). CDR3 length equals 12 residues. Trimming took 1 base from V and 10 from J, leaving 10 bases between them. The CDR3 nucleotides are TGTGCCAGCAGCTTAGGGGTTAGGGGAGCTTTCTTT. This gives the protein CASSLGVRGAFF. The whole variable domain, filled in from reference TRBV7-9 and TRBJ1-1, reads DTGVSQNPRHKITKRGQNVTFRCDPISEHNRLYWYRQTLGQGPEFLTYFQNEAQLEKSRLLSDRFSAERPKGSFSTLEIQRTEQGDSAMYLCASSLGVRGAFFGQGTRLTVV.